This T cell receptor beta chain was documented in a study of T cells in Graves' hyperthyroidism and ophthalmopathy. Using RNA transcripts as the source, TCR beta CDR3 regions were amplified. The primer set for the first-round RT-PCR of the TCR CDR3 was HTBI. TCRdb re-called the multiplex PCR reads with MiXCR, one entry per CDR3 protein. Of 500,000 to 650,000 distinct CDR3 sequences listed, about 15% are singletons. Whole-study results and caveats: Before onset, ophthalmopathy was predicted by the model a median roughly 6.8 months earlier. Blood also carried most thyroid clonotypes expanded above 0.001.

Patients aged 18 to 65 had newly diagnosed hyperthyroidism that had lasted under 2 months. Many counts were recorded for this clonotype. Its antigen is unknown. The source material was blood. The sequence was collected from a woman aged 40-49 years with Graves' hyperthyroidism.

Here the CDR3 DNA reads TGTGCCAGCAGTTTCCGGCATAACTATGGCTACACCTTC. Encoded protein: CASSFRHNYGYTF. This rearrangement joins TRBV28 to TRBJ1-2; D remains unclear. CDR3 length equals 13 residues. V lost 3 bases, J lost 1 base, and 6 bases lay in between. Per germline, CDR1 MDHEN and CDR2 SYDVKM.